This T cell receptor (beta chain) was obtained from a study of cytomegalovirus exposure and HLA in healthy donors. Vbeta (60) and Jbeta (13) primers were used in the PCR. The repertoire was sequenced with immunoSEQ multiplex PCR; TCRdb's copy has only in-frame clones and lacks some. The repertoire consists of some 160,000 clones, with 60% to 80% occurring once and the leading ten covering approximately 2.5%. The CDR3 totals 15 residues. V was pared by 1 base and J by 4 bases, with 11 bases between. CDR1 and CDR2 (germline): SGHRS, YFSETQ. Input material: PBMCs. This chain joins TRBV5-1 and TRBJ1-4; unclear D gene. The TCR comes from a man in his sixties in good health and CMV-seronegative. The CDR3: CASSLTQALNEKLFF. CDR3 DNA: TGCGCCAGCAGCTTGACGCAGGCCCTTAATGAAAAACTGTTTTTT. Full variable domain (missing parts from reference TRBV5-1 and TRBJ1-4): KAGVTQTPRYLIKTRGQQVTLSCSPISGHRSVSWYQQTPGQGLQFLFEYFSETQRNKGNFPGRFSGRQFSNSRSEMNVSTLELGDSALYLCASSLTQALNEKLFFGSGTQLSVL.